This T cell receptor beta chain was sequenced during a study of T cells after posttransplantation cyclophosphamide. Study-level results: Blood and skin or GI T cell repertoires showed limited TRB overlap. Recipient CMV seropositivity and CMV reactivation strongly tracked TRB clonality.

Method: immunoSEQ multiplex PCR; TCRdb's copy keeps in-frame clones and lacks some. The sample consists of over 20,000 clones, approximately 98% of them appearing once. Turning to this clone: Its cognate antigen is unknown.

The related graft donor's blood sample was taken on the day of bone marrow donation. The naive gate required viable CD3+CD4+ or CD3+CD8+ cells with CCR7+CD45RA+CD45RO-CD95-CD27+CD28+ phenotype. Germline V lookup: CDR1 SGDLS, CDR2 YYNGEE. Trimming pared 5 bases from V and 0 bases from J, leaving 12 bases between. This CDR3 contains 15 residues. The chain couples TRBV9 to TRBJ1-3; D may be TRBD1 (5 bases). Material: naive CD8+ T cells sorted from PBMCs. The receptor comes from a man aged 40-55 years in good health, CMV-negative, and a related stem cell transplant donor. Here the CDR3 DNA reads TGTGCCAGCAGAAAGACAGCCGACTCTGGAAACACCATATATTTT. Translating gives CASRKTADSGNTIYF.